A single sample is the source of the 18 T cell receptor beta chains below, sequenced in a study of cytomegalovirus exposure and HLA in healthy donors. Data came from immunoSEQ multiplex PCR; TCRdb stores just in-frame clones and leaves some out. The sample has 35,000 to 55,000 clones; 80% to 95% are singletons. Sequencing was done on a sample of PBMCs. Every receptor here comes from a young woman in good health and CMV-seronegative.

The chain combines TRBV5-6 with TRBJ1-2, with D tentatively TRBD1 (5 bases). The germline V gene has CDR1 SGHDT and CDR2 YYEEEE. The CDR3 has 15 amino acids. Trimming stripped 2 bases from V and 1 base from J, with 12 bases between. The CDR3 DNA reads TGTGCCAGCAGCTTTAGTTCTCAGGGTAACTATGGCTACACCTTC. Encoded protein: CASSFSSQGNYGYTF.

The CDR3 DNA reads TGTGCCAGCCGGGGCATGGGGGCCTCCAACTACAATGAGCAGTTCTTC. This sequence encodes CASRGMGASNYNEQFF. V gene TRBV27 combines with J gene TRBJ2-1, with D possibly being TRBD1 (6 bases). The V and J ends lost 8 bases and 3 bases respectively, with 20 bases between them. This CDR3 has 16 residues. Germline V CDR1 and CDR2: MNHEY, SMNVEV (reference sequence).

The chain combines TRBV5-4 with TRBJ2-3, with 15 bases fitting TRBD2. With V trimmed by 4 bases and J by 8 bases, 5 bases remained unmatched. CDR3 length equals 15 residues. The germline CDR1 and CDR2 sequences are SGHNT and YYREEE (reference sequence). The CDR3, as DNA: TGTGCCAGCAGCGGATGGACTAGCGGGGGGGGTACGCAGTATTTT. It codes for CASSGWTSGGGTQYF.

This rearrangement joins TRBV2 to TRBJ2-3, with TRBD1 identical over 7 bases. The J segment lost 1 base and the V segment lost 6 bases, leaving 7 bases of the junction unmatched. The length of the CDR3 is 15 residues. Germline CDR1 is SNHLY and CDR2 is FYNNEI. The CDR3 nucleotides are TGTGCCAGCAGGTTACAGGGGTCAGGCACAGATACGCAGTATTTT. Amino acids: CASRLQGSGTDTQYF.

This rearrangement joins TRBV27 to TRBJ2-7; 11 bases are shared with TRBD2. J lost 2 bases, V lost 5 bases, and 8 bases had no gene match. Germline values: CDR1 MNHEY, CDR2 SMNVEV (reference sequence). The CDR3 is made up of 16 amino acids. The CDR3 here is CASSTRLAGGAYEQYF. In DNA, the CDR3 is TGTGCCAGCAGTACCCGGTTAGCGGGAGGGGCCTACGAGCAGTACTTC.

The chain combines TRBV25-1 with TRBJ2-1; TRBD1 is a possible D gene (6 bases). This CDR3 has 17 amino acids. Deletions cut 2 bases from V and 5 bases from J, with 19 bases between. Germline V gene sequence: CDR1 MGHDK, CDR2 SYGVNS. The CDR3: CASSEGRGQGRDNEQFF. The DNA for the CDR3 is TGTGCCAGCAGTGAAGGGAGAGGTCAGGGGAGAGACAATGAGCAGTTCTTC.

The gene calls are TRBV28 and TRBJ2-2, with a weak D call TRBD2 (7 bases). V gave up 7 bases and J gave up 7 bases, with 25 bases separating them. Per germline, CDR1 MDHEN and CDR2 SYDVKM. The CDR3 consists of 17 residues. The CDR3 DNA reads as TGTGCCAGCAATCCAAGGGGGGGGACACCTCATGTCGGGGAGCTGTTTTTT. This codes for CASNPRGGTPHVGELFF. The variable domain in full, completed from reference TRBV28 and TRBJ2-2, reads DVKVTQSSRYLVKRTGEKVFLECVQDMDHENMFWYRQDPGLGLRLIYFSYDVKMKEKGDIPEGYSVSREKKERFSLILESASTNQTSMYLCASNPRGGTPHVGELFFGEGSRLTVL.

Concerning this clone itself: Other DNA sequences within the sample encode an identical CDR3. The rearrangement links TRBV9 to TRBJ2-7, with D possibly TRBD1 on 6 matching bases. V was cut by 3 bases and J by 4 bases, with 14 bases left in between. The length of the CDR3 is 14 residues. CDR1 SGDLS and CDR2 YYNGEE come from the germline V gene. CDR3 sequence: CASSEGGEGYEQYF. The CDR3 DNA is TGTGCCAGCAGCGAAGGGGGTGAGGGGTACGAGCAGTACTTC.

This clone was counted a few times. This sequence joins TRBV7-9 and TRBJ2-7, with D tentatively TRBD2 (5 bases). The germline V gene encodes CDR1 SEHNR and CDR2 FQNEAQ (reference sequence). V was shortened by 4 bases and J by 7 bases, with 11 bases between the two germline ends. This CDR3 region has 12 residues. The CDR3 sequence: CASSSTMGEQYF. The CDR3, as DNA: TGTGCCAGCAGCTCGACTATGGGGGAGCAGTACTTC.

The rearrangement uses TRBV5-4 and TRBJ1-1; 7 positions agree with TRBD1. From germline, CDR1 is SGHNT and CDR2 YYREEE (reference sequence). The V and J ends lost 0 bases and 3 bases, in that order; junction bases with no gene match: 5. CDR3 length equals 15 residues. CDR3 coding DNA: TGTGCCAGCAGCTTGGGGGGGACAGCCCACACTGAAGCTTTCTTT. Translated, it gives CASSLGGTAHTEAFF.

The chain links TRBV14 to TRBJ2-1; TRBD1 matches at 7 bases. Germline V CDR1 and CDR2: SGHDN, FVKESK. V shed 3 bases, J shed 6 bases, and the junction held 8 bases outside the gene matches. CDR3 size: 15 residues. Written as DNA, the CDR3 is TGTGCCAGCAGCCATGATCCGGGACAGTTCAATGAGCAGTTCTTC. This sequence encodes CASSHDPGQFNEQFF.

The chain links TRBV9 to TRBJ1-2; 7 bases are shared with TRBD1. Germline values: CDR1 SGDLS, CDR2 YYNGEE. The CDR3 covers 14 residues. J gave up 7 bases and V 0 bases, and 6 bases lay outside the gene matches. This CDR3 reads CASSVEGDSTGYTF. In DNA form, the CDR3 reads TGTGCCAGCAGCGTAGAGGGGGACAGTACTGGCTACACCTTC.

The chain uses TRBV15 and TRBJ2-2; 7 nucleotides agree with TRBD1. The CDR3 contains 14 residues. Germline lookup yields CDR1 LNHNV and CDR2 YYDKDF (reference sequence). Germline trimming cut 6 bases from V and 4 bases from J; bases unmatched to any gene: 5. CDR3 protein: CATSRWDSTGELFF. The CDR3 DNA reads as TGTGCCACCAGTAGATGGGACAGCACCGGGGAGCTGTTTTTT.

The chain combines TRBV28 with TRBJ2-5; a possible D gene is TRBD2 (7 bases). V was shortened by 7 bases and J by 5 bases, with 14 bases between the two germline ends. Germline CDR1 MDHEN, CDR2 SYDVKM. The CDR3 is 13 amino acids. The CDR3 loop is CASKRGGYETQYF. The CDR3 coding sequence is TGTGCCAGCAAGAGGGGGGGGTATGAGACCCAGTACTTC.

The V call is TRBV6-5, the J call TRBJ2-7; 8 positions match TRBD1. Germline V lookup: CDR1 MNHEY, CDR2 SVGAGI. The CDR3 length is 15 residues. The ends lost 2 bases at V and 4 bases at J; junction bases unmatched: 7. In nucleotides, the CDR3 is TGTGCCAGCAGTTACGGCTCAGGGGGCGGGTACGAGCAGTACTTC. Translating gives CASSYGSGGGYEQYF.

In DNA form, the CDR3 reads TGTGCCAGCAGCTCCAGACTAGCGGGAGCCACAGATACGCAGTATTTT. Translation: CASSSRLAGATDTQYF. The gene calls are TRBV13 and TRBJ2-3, with 12 bases identical to TRBD2. V shed 4 bases and J 2 bases; nucleotides not matched to a gene: 4. From germline, CDR1 is PRHDT and CDR2 FYEKMQ (reference sequence). This CDR3 region has 16 residues.

This rearrangement joins TRBV18 to TRBJ2-7, with a possible D match to TRBD1 (5 bases). Germline V lookup: CDR1 KGHSH, CDR2 LQKENI. The CDR3 runs 17 residues. V gave up 3 bases and J gave up 6 bases, with 24 bases separating them. CDR3 nucleotides: TGTGCCAGCTCACCCACCAGATCAGGGATAGGAGTTAGCGAGCAGTACTTC. Translated: CASSPTRSGIGVSEQYF.

The chain links TRBV6-6 to TRBJ1-2; tentative D call: TRBD1 (6 bases). This CDR3 region has 15 residues. Germline lookup yields CDR1 MNHNY and CDR2 SVGAGI (reference sequence). V gave up 0 bases and J gave up 6 bases, with 14 bases separating them. In DNA, the CDR3 is TGTGCCAGCAGTTACTCGAGTAGACAGGTGGATGGCTACACCTTC. Translated, it gives CASSYSSRQVDGYTF.